This entry concerns a single T cell receptor beta chain. What it recognizes is unknown. A read error may be the cause here, since a much bigger clone is one base away. No conserved phenylalanine or tryptophan is present at the end of the CDR3, so a read error is the likely explanation. The V segment lost 1 base and the J segment 1 base; nucleotides outside the gene matches: 6. Germline CDR1 MGHRA, CDR2 YSYEKL. The CDR3 has 16 amino acids. CDR3 and TCR beta VDJ profiling relied on genomic DNA as the template. Each CDR3 protein gets one entry after TCRdb re-called the reads with MiXCR. The table includes a few hundred thousand distinct CDR3 sequences, approximately 60% detected once. The record originates from a study of CD8+CD57+ T cells in acquired aplastic anemia. Study context: Sorting CD4+ and CD8+ cells gave DNA averaging 3.2 ug.

Study-level findings and limits: Between patients and controls, about 30 CD8+ CDR3 sequences were found in common.

This receptor was obtained from a human donor in good health. The chain is built from TRBV4-1 and TRBJ1-1, with TRBD1 identical over 7 bases. Sequencing was performed on sorted CD4+, CD8+, or CD8+CD57+ T cells (not recorded which) from PBMCs. The CDR3 sequence is CASSQAIGTENTEAFL. The DNA for the CDR3 is TGCGCCAGCAGCCAAGCCATCGGGACAGAGAACACTGAAGCTTTCCTT.